These T cell receptor beta chains were read from a single sample in a study of neurological immune-mediated disorders. TCRdb itself ran the 5' RACE reads through MiXCR, one entry per CDR3 protein. Of 60,000 to 85,000 distinct CDR3 sequences listed, less than 5.5% are singletons. Sequenced input: PBMCs. These receptors all come from a woman aged 25 to 45 with multiple sclerosis. CDR3s include the opening cysteine and the closing phenylalanine or tryptophan. The D gene is left open where the match is weak. For some rows the clone size is stated as once, few or many, or as a class when expanded; others skip it.

d_gene,len,v_gene,j_gene,abundance,CDR3aa,CDR3nt
NA,14,TRBV20-1,TRBJ1-5,many,CSAAAGTSSEPQHF,TGCAGTGCCGCGGCAGGGACAAGCAGTGAGCCCCAGCATTTT
NA,16,TRBV20-1,TRBJ2-3,many,CSARDVRASSTDTQYF,TGCAGTGCTAGAGATGTAAGGGCCTCTAGCACAGATACGCAGTATTTT
TRBD1,15,TRBV20-1,TRBJ1-2,many,CSARAPDRLVYGYTF,TGCAGTGCTAGAGCCCCGGACAGGCTGGTCTATGGCTACACCTTC
NA,13,TRBV7-7,TRBJ2-5,many,CASSIGPRETQYF,TGTGCCAGCAGCATCGGACCCCGAGAGACCCAGTACTTC
NA,13,TRBV7-2,TRBJ2-1,many,CASSRGWAYEQFF,TGTGCCAGCAGCCGGGGGTGGGCATATGAGCAGTTCTTC
NA,16,TRBV5-1,TRBJ1-6,many,CASSLGPTGYNSPLHF,TGCGCCAGCAGCCTTGGACCCACAGGGTATAATTCACCCCTCCACTTT
NA,18,TRBV20-1,TRBJ1-3,NA,CSARVAQGGNFSGNTIYF,TGCAGTGCTAGAGTCGCCCAGGGTGGGAACTTCTCTGGAAACACCATATATTTT
TRBD2,14,TRBV12-3/TRBV12-4,TRBJ2-1,NA,CASRNSGGAQEQFF,TGTGCCAGTAGAAATAGCGGGGGGGCGCAGGAGCAGTTCTTC
TRBD1,12,TRBV20-1,TRBJ2-3,NA,CSAPDRADTQYF,TGCAGTGCCCCAGACAGGGCAGATACGCAGTATTTT
NA,13,TRBV5-1,TRBJ2-3,many,CASSYRATDTQYF,TGCGCCAGCAGCTACCGCGCGACAGATACGCAGTATTTT
NA,12,TRBV20-1,TRBJ1-2,once,CSASLRGYGYTF,TGCAGTGCTTCTCTTCGGGGCTATGGCTACACCTTC
NA,11,TRBV30,TRBJ2-2,few,CAWSASGELFF,TGTGCCTGGAGTGCCTCCGGGGAGCTGTTTTTT
NA,14,TRBV12-5,TRBJ1-1,few,CASGLMKTGTGAFF,TGTGCTAGTGGTTTGATGAAGACCGGGACTGGAGCTTTCTTT
NA,14,TRBV18,TRBJ2-2,many,CASSPQANTGELFF,TGTGCCAGCTCACCCCAGGCGAACACCGGGGAGCTGTTTTTT
NA,16,TRBV5-1,TRBJ2-4,many,CASSFRQALAKNIQYF,TGCGCCAGCAGCTTCCGGCAGGCTCTAGCCAAAAACATTCAGTACTTC
NA,14,TRBV7-9,TRBJ2-6,many,CAKGPLSGANVLTF,TGTGCCAAGGGCCCCCTCTCTGGGGCCAACGTCCTGACTTTC
NA,13,TRBV5-1,TRBJ1-1,many,CASSIQGDTEAFF,TGCGCCAGCAGCATCCAGGGTGACACTGAAGCTTTCTTT
TRBD1,17,TRBV5-1,TRBJ1-2,many,CASSLVIGTGINYGYTF,TGCGCCAGCAGCTTGGTTATCGGGACAGGGATCAACTATGGCTACACCTTC
TRBD1,18,TRBV30,TRBJ2-3,few,CAWSNDRGGGISTDTQYF,TGTGCCTGGAGTAACGACAGGGGCGGTGGGATTAGCACAGATACGCAGTATTTT
NA,13,TRBV20-1,TRBJ1-5,NA,CSATSSVNQPQHF,TGCAGTGCCACTTCGTCGGTCAATCAGCCCCAGCATTTT